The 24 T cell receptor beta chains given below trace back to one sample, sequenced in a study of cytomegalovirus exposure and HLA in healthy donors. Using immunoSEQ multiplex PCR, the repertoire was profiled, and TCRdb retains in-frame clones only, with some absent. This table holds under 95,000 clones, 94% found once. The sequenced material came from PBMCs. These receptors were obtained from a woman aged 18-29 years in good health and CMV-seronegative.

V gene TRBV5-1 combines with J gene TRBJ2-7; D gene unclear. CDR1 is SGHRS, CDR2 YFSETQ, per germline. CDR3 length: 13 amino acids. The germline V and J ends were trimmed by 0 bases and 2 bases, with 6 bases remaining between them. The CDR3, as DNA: TGCGCCAGCAGCTTGGGACTTACCTACGAGCAGTACTTC. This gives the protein CASSLGLTYEQYF.

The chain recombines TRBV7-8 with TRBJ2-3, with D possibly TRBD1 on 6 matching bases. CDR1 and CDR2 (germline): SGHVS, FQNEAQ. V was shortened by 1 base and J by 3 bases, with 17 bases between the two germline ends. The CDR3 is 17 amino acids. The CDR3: CASSLVQGRVETDTQYF. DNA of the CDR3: TGTGCCAGCAGCTTAGTTCAGGGGCGGGTGGAAACAGATACGCAGTATTTT.

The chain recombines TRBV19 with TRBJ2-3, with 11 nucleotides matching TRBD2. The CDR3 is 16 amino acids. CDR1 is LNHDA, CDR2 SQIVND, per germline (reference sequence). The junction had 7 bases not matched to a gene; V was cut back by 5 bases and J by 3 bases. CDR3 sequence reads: CASSQVAGGPTDTQYF. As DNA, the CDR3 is TGTGCCAGTAGTCAAGTAGCGGGAGGGCCTACAGATACGCAGTATTTT.

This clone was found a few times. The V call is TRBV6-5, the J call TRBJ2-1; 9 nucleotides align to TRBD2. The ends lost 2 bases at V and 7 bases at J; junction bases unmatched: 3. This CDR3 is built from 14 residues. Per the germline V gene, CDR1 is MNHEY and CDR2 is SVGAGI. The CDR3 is CASSYGSGRNEQFF. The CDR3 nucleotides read TGTGCCAGCAGTTACGGTAGCGGGAGAAATGAGCAGTTCTTC.

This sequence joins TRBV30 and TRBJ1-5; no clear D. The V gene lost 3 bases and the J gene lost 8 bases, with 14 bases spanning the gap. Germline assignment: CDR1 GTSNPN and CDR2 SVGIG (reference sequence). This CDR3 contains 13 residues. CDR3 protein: CAWSYSRREPQHF. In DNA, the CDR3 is TGTGCCTGGAGCTACTCGCGACGGGAGCCCCAGCATTTT. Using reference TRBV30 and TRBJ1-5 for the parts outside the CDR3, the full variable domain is SQTIHQWPATLVQPVGSPLSLECTVEGTSNPNLYWYRQAAGRGLQLLFYSVGIGQISSEVPQNLSASRPQDRQFILSSKKLLLSDSGFYLCAWSYSRREPQHFGDGTRLSIL.

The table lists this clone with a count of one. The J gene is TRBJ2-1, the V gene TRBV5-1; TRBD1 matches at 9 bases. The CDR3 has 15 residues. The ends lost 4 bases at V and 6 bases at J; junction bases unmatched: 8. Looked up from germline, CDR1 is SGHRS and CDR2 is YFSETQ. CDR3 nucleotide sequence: TGCGCCAGCAGCCTACGGACAGGGGACGGCAATGAGCAGTTCTTC. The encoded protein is CASSLRTGDGNEQFF.

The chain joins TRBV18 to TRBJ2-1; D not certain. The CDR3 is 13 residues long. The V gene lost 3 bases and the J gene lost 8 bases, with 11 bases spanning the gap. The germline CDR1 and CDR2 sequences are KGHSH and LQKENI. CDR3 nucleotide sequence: TGTGCCAGCTCACCCGTGGTGAGCCATGAGCAGTTCTTC. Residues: CASSPVVSHEQFF.

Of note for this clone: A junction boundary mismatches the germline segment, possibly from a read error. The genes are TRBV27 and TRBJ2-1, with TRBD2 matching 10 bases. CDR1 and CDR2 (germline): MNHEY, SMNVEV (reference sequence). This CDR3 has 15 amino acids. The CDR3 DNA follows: TGTGCCAGCAGTTGGTCCACTAGCGGGGACAATGGGCAGTTCTTC. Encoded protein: CASSWSTSGDNGQFF.

As DNA, the CDR3 is TGTGCCAGCAGCTTGGACATGGTGCGGGGAGATACGCAGTATTTT. The encoded protein is CASSLDMVRGDTQYF. This chain links TRBV5-6 with TRBJ2-3, with TRBD2 as a possible D gene (6 bases). There are 15 residues in the CDR3. Trimming stripped 0 bases from V and 5 bases from J, with 13 bases between. Germline V CDR1 and CDR2: SGHDT, YYEEEE.

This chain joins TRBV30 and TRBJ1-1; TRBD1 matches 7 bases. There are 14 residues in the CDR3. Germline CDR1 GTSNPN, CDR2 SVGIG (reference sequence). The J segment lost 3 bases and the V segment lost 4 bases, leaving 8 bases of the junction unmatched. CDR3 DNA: TGTGCCTGGACCGCGACAGGGTGGGACACTGAAGCTTTCTTT. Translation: CAWTATGWDTEAFF.

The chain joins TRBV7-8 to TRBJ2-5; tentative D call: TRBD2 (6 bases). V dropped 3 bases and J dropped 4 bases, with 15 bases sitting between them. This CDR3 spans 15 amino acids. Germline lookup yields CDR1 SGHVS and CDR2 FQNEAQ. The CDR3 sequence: CASSLSLGGGETQYF. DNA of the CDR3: TGTGCCAGCAGCTTGTCTCTGGGGGGAGGAGAGACCCAGTACTTC.

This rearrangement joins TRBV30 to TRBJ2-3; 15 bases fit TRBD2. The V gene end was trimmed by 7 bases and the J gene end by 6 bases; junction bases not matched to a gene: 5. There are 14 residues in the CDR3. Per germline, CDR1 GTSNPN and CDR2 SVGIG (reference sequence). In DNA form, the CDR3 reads TGTGCCTTACGGACTAGCGGGGGGGCTGATACGCAGTATTTT. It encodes CALRTSGGADTQYF.

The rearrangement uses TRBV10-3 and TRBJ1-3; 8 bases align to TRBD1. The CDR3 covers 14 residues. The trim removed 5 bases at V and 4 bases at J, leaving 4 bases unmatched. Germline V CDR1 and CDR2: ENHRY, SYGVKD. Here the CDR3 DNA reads TGTGCCATCAGTTCAGGGGGCTTAGGAAACACCATATATTTT. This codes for CAISSGGLGNTIYF.

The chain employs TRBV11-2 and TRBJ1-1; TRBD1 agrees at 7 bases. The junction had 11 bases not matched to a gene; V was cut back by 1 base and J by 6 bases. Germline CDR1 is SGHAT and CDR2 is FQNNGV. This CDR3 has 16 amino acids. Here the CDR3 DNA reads TGTGCCAGCAGCTTAGTGCCGGGGCAGGGGGGAGCTGAAGCTTTCTTT. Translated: CASSLVPGQGGAEAFF.

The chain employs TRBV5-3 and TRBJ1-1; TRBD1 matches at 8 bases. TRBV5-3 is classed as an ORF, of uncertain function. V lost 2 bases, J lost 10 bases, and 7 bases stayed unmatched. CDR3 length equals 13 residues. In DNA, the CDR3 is TGTGCCAGAAGCTTCCGACAGGGGATAAGAGCTTTCTTT. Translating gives CARSFRQGIRAFF.

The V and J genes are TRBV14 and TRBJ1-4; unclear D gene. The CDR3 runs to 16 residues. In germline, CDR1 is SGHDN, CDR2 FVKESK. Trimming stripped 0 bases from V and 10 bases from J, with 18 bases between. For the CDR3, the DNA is TGTGCCAGCAGCCAAGACCGGGGTGTGGGTTCGGGAAAACTGTTTTTT. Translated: CASSQDRGVGSGKLFF.

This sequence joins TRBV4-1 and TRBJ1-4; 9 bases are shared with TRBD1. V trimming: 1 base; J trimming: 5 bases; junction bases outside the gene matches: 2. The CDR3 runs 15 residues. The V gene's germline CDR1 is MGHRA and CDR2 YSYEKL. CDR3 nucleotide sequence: TGCGCCAGCAGCCAAGGGGGACAGGGAAATGAAAAACTGTTTTTT. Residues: CASSQGGQGNEKLFF.

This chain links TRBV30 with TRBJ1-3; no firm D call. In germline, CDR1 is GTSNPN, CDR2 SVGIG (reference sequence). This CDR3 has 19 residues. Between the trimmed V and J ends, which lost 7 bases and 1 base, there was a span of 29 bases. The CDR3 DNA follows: TGTGCCTCCACCATAAATGGACGAGGGAGTACTAGGTCTGGAAACACCATATATTTT. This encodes CASTINGRGSTRSGNTIYF.

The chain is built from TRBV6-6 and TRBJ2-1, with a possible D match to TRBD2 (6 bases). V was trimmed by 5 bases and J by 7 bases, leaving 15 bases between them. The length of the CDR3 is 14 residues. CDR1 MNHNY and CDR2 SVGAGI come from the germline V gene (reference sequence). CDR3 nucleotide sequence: TGTGCCAGCAGTGCCGCGGGGCCACCAAATGAGCAGTTCTTC. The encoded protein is CASSAAGPPNEQFF.

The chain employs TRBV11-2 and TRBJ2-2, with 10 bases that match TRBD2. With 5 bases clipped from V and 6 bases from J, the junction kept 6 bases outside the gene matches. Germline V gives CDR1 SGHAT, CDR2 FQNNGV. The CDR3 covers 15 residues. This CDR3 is CASSTLAGPPGELFF. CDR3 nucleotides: TGTGCCAGCAGCACACTAGCGGGACCGCCCGGGGAGCTGTTTTTT.

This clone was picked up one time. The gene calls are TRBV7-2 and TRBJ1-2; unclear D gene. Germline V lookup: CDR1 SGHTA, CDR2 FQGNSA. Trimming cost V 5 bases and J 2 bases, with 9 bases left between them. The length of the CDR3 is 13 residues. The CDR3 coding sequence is TGTGCCAGCAGCCCCGGGATAAACTATGGCTACACCTTC. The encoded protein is CASSPGINYGYTF.

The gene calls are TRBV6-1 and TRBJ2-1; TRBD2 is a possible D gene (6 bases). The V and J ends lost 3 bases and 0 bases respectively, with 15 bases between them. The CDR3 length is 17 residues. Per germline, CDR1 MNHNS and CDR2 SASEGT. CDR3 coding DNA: TGTGCCAGCAGTGAGTACCCCGGGGGAACCTCCTACAATGAGCAGTTCTTC. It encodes CASSEYPGGTSYNEQFF.

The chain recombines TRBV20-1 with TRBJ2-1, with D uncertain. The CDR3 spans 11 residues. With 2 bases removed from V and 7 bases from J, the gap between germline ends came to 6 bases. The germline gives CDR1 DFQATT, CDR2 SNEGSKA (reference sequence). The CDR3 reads CSARSRNEQFF. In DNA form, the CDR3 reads TGCAGTGCTAGAAGTAGAAATGAGCAGTTCTTC.

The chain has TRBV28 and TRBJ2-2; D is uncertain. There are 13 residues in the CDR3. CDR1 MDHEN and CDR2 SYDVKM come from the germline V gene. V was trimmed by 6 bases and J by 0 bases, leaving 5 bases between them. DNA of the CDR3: TGTGCCAGCAGCTCCCCGAACACCGGGGAGCTGTTTTTT. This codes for CASSSPNTGELFF.